Shown below are 14 T cell receptor beta chains from a single sample sequenced in a study of OX40 agonist ivuxolimab in advanced cancers. The repertoire was sequenced with immunoSEQ multiplex PCR; TCRdb's copy has only in-frame clones and lacks some. The table includes roughly 40,000 clones, 80% to 90% detected once. The specimen comprised CD4+ or CD8+ T cells sorted from blood, sampled in a trial of the OX40 agonist ivuxolimab. These receptors were collected from an adult with an advanced solid tumor such as melanoma, head and neck, liver or kidney cancer.

The gene calls are TRBV25-1 and TRBJ1-6; no reliable D call. Trimming shortened V by 6 bases and J by 6 bases, and 12 bases separated the two germline ends. Germline values: CDR1 MGHDK, CDR2 SYGVNS. The CDR3 spans 14 residues. CDR3 nucleotide sequence: TGTGCCAGCAGCGACCCAAGTTCTAATTCACCCCTCCACTTT. This translates into CASSDPSSNSPLHF.

The chain joins TRBV18 to TRBJ2-3; D gene unclear. Trimming pared 4 bases from V and 2 bases from J, leaving 4 bases between. The CDR3 is made up of 12 amino acids. Germline V CDR1 and CDR2: KGHSH, LQKENI. The DNA of the CDR3 is TGTGCCAGCTCACTAAACACAGATACGCAGTATTTT. It codes for CASSLNTDTQYF.

The chain couples TRBV5-4 to TRBJ2-2, with D possibly TRBD1 on 5 matching bases. Trimming took 3 bases from V and 4 from J, leaving 13 bases between them. Germline V gene lookup returns CDR1 SGHNT and CDR2 YYREEE (reference sequence). CDR3 length: 15 residues. The CDR3 spells CASSSRQGGTGELFF. CDR3 coding DNA: TGTGCCAGCAGCTCGCGGCAGGGTGGCACCGGGGAGCTGTTTTTT.

The chain joins TRBV10-2 to TRBJ2-3; D remains ambiguous. Trimming removed 0 bases from V and 4 bases from J, with 14 bases in between. The CDR3 sequence is 16 residues long. CDR1 is WSHSY, CDR2 SAAADI, per germline. CDR3 protein: CASSESRLVGADTQYF. DNA for the CDR3: TGCGCCAGCAGTGAGTCAAGGCTAGTTGGCGCAGATACGCAGTATTTT.

The chain joins TRBV11-1 to TRBJ1-4; D unclear. The CDR3 is 14 residues long. CDR1 and CDR2 from the germline V gene are SGHAT and FQDESV (reference sequence). V lost 1 base and J 6 bases, leaving 9 bases between the germline ends. The CDR3 region is CASSLVGVDEKLFF. CDR3 DNA sequence: TGTGCCAGCAGCTTAGTGGGCGTTGATGAAAAACTGTTTTTT.

This clone has just a few counts. The V call is TRBV7-3, the J call TRBJ2-5; D gene uncertain. Trimming shortened V by 1 base and J by 5 bases, and 8 bases separated the two germline ends. Germline CDR1 reads SGHTA; CDR2 reads FQGTGA. This CDR3 region has 13 residues. Here the CDR3 reads CASSLNPRETQYF. The CDR3 DNA follows: TGTGCCAGCAGCTTAAATCCCCGGGAGACCCAGTACTTC.

The chain couples TRBV18 to TRBJ2-6; D unclear. Trimming took 4 bases from V and 0 from J, leaving 7 bases between them. Germline-derived CDR1 and CDR2 are KGHSH and LQKENI. The CDR3 consists of 15 residues. CDR3 residues: CASSQDRSGANVLTF. In nucleotides, the CDR3 is TGTGCCAGCTCACAGGACCGCTCTGGGGCCAACGTCCTGACTTTC.

The V gene is TRBV29-1, the J gene TRBJ1-1; 8 bases align to TRBD1. CDR1 and CDR2 from the germline V gene are SQVTM and ANQGSEA. This CDR3 comprises 13 residues. Trimming took 7 bases from V and 3 from J; bases not matched to a gene: 7. The CDR3 protein is CSGSGQADTEAFF. The CDR3 coding sequence is TGCAGCGGCTCGGGACAGGCGGACACTGAAGCTTTCTTT.

This clone was found once. The rearrangement joins TRBV7-2 to TRBJ2-1, with TRBD2 matching over 7 bases. Per germline, CDR1 SGHTA and CDR2 FQGNSA. V lost 3 bases and J lost 0; bases outside the gene matches: 5. This CDR3 is 16 amino acids long. The CDR3 DNA is TGTGCCAGCAGCTTCCGCGGGGGTAGCTCCTACAATGAGCAGTTCTTC. It yields the protein CASSFRGGSSYNEQFF.

The V call is TRBV6-6, the J call TRBJ1-1; the match to TRBD1 covers 7 bases. Germline lookup yields CDR1 MNHNY and CDR2 SVGAGI (reference sequence). Trimming took 0 bases from V and 4 from J; bases not matched to a gene: 8. The CDR3 runs 16 residues. The CDR3 coding sequence is TGTGCCAGCAGTTACTCGTATGAGGGGGCTGGCACTGAAGCTTTCTTT. Protein product: CASSYSYEGAGTEAFF.

The chain joins TRBV7-3 to TRBJ2-3; maybe TRBD2 (5 bases). The CDR3 sequence is 15 residues long. Germline CDR1 is SGHTA and CDR2 is FQGTGA. V was cut by 2 bases and J by 3 bases, with 12 bases left in between. The DNA of the CDR3 is TGTGCCAGCAGCTTAGGCCTAGCTGGAACAGATACGCAGTATTTT. As protein: CASSLGLAGTDTQYF.

The chain employs TRBV12-5 and TRBJ2-2, with D perhaps assigned TRBD1 or TRBD2 (5 bases each). This CDR3 comprises 16 residues. V gave up 1 base and J gave up 4 bases, with 13 bases separating them. Germline CDR1 reads LGHNT; CDR2 reads FRNRAP. CDR3 DNA sequence: TGTGCTAGTGGTTTGGGGCAGGGAGTCCCCACCGGGGAGCTGTTTTTT. It specifies CASGLGQGVPTGELFF.

This chain connects TRBV6-1 to TRBJ2-1, with 8 bases matching TRBD2. Germline V gene data show CDR1 as MNHNS and CDR2 as SASEGT. This CDR3 comprises 17 residues. V trimming: 2 bases; J trimming: 8 bases; junction bases outside the gene matches: 14. The CDR3 spells CASSEFGASGLGYEQFF. CDR3 nucleotide sequence: TGTGCCAGCAGTGAATTTGGGGCTAGCGGGCTCGGCTATGAGCAGTTCTTC.

The DNA for the CDR3 is TGTGCCAGTAGTATAGCTCCCCATAGCAATCAGCCCCAGCATTTT. Translated, it gives CASSIAPHSNQPQHF. V and J are TRBV19 and TRBJ1-5; unclear D gene. The CDR3 totals 15 residues. Germline V gene data show CDR1 as LNHDA and CDR2 as SQIVND (reference sequence). The V gene lost 1 base and the J gene lost 0 bases, with 7 bases spanning the gap. Full variable domain (remainder filled in from reference TRBV19 and TRBJ1-5): DGGITQSPKYLFRKEGQNVTLSCEQNLNHDAMYWYRQDPGQGLRLIYYSQIVNDFQKGDIAEGYSVSREKKESFPLTVTSAQKNPTAFYLCASSIAPHSNQPQHFGDGTRLSIL.